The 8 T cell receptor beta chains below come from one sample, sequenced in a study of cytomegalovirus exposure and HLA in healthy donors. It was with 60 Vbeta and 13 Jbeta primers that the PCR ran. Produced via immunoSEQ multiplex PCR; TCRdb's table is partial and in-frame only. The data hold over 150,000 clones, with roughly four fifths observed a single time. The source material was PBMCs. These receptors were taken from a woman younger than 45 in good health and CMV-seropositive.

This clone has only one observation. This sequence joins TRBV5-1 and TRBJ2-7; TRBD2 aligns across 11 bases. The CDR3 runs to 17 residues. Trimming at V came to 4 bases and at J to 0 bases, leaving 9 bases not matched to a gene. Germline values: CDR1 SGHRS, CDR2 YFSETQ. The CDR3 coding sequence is TGCGCCAGCAGCGGGCCGACTAGCGGGACAGACTCCTACGAGCAGTACTTC. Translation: CASSGPTSGTDSYEQYF.

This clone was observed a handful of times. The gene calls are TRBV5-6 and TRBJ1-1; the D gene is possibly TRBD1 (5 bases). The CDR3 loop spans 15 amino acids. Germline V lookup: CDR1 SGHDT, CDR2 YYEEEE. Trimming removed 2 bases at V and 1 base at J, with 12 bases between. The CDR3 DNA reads TGTGCCAGCAGCTTTCGGGGACTCCCGAACACTGAAGCTTTCTTT. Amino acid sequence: CASSFRGLPNTEAFF.

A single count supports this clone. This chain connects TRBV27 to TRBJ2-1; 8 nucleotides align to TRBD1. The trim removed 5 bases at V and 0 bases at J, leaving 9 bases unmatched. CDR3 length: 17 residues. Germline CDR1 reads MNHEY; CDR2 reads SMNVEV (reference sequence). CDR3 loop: CASSTRTGTSSYNEQFF. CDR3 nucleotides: TGTGCCAGCAGTACACGGACAGGGACGAGCTCCTACAATGAGCAGTTCTTC.

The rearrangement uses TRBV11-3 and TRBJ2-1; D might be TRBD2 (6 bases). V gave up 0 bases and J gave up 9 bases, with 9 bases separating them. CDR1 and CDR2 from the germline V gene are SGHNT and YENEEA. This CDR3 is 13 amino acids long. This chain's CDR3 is CASSLDREFEQFF. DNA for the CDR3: TGTGCCAGCAGCTTAGACCGGGAGTTTGAGCAGTTCTTC.

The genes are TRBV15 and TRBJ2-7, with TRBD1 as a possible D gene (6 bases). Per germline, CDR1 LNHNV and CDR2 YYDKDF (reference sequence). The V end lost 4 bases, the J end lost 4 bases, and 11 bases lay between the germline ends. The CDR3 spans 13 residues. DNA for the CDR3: TGTGCCACCAGCACAGGGGATATTTACGAGCAGTACTTC. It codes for CATSTGDIYEQYF.

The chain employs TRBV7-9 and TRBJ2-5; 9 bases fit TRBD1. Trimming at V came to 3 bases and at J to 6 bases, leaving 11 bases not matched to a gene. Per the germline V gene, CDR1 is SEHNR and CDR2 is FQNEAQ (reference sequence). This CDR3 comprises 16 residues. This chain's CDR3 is CASSFGQGPVVKTQYF. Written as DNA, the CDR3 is TGTGCCAGCAGCTTTGGACAGGGGCCTGTGGTGAAGACCCAGTACTTC.

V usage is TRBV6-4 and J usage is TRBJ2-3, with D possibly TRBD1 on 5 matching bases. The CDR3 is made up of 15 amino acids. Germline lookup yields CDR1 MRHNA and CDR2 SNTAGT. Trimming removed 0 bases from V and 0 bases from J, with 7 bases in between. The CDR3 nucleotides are TGTGCCAGCAGTGACTCCGCAGGGAGCACAGATACGCAGTATTTT. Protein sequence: CASSDSAGSTDTQYF.

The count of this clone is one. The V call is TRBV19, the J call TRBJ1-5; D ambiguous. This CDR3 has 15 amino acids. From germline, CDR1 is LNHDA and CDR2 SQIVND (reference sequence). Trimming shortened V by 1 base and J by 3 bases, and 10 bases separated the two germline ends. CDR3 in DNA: TGTGCCAGTAGTATAGTTGGCGGGTCCAATCAGCCCCAGCATTTT. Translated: CASSIVGGSNQPQHF. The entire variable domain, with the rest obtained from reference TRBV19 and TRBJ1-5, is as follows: DGGITQSPKYLFRKEGQNVTLSCEQNLNHDAMYWYRQDPGQGLRLIYYSQIVNDFQKGDIAEGYSVSREKKESFPLTVTSAQKNPTAFYLCASSIVGGSNQPQHFGDGTRLSIL.